This TCR beta chain was sequenced for a study of blood T cells in healthy people across ages. From germline, CDR1 is SGHVS and CDR2 FQNEAQ. This CDR3 has 13 residues. Trimming shortened V by 5 bases and J by 1 base, and 8 bases separated the two germline ends. A J-beta primer mix and a sample-barcoded 5' primer were used in a second PCR of roughly 6 to 11 cycles. Via MiXCR, TCRdb re-called the 5' RACE reads, giving one row per CDR3 protein. This table has around 800,000 distinct CDR3 sequences, around half appearing once. The sequencing sample was made of blood. The sequence was collected from a man at least 80 years old in good health. The chain uses TRBV7-8 and TRBJ1-1; D gene unclear. The CDR3 spells CASSKDENTEAFF. The CDR3 DNA reads TGTGCCAGCAGCAAGGACGAGAACACTGAAGCTTTCTTT.